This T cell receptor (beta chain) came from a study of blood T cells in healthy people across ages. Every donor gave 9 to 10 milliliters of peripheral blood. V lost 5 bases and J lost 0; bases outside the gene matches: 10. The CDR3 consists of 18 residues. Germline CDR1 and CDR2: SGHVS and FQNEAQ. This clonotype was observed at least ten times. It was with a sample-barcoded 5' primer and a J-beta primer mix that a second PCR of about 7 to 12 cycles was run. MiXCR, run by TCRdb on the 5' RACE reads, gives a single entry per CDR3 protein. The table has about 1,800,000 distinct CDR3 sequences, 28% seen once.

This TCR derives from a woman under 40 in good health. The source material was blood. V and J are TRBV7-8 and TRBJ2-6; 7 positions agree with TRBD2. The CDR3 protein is CASSIRLAIPSGANVLTF. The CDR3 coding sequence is TGTGCCAGCAGCATTCGACTAGCTATACCCTCTGGGGCCAACGTCCTGACTTTC.